One and the same sample provided the 9 T cell receptor beta chains below, sequenced in a study of shared clonotypes between healthy human individuals. Some clones are missing from TCRdb's copy, which holds only in-frame ones; the method was immunoSEQ multiplex PCR. There are about 1.1 million clones in the sample; about 80% occur only once, and roughly 0.62% lies in the top ten. The source material was memory CD4+ T cells from PBMCs. Subset described: CD45RA-negative fraction. These receptors were obtained from a man aged 18-30 years in good health. Some clones in this sample may be carry-over from other donors' samples.

The sample holds one count of this clone. Since a far larger clone is one base different, this is likely a read error. The CDR3 bases are TGTGCCAGCAGTGTACCCGGGACATCCGGAAACACCATATATTTT. Amino acids: CASSVPGTSGNTIYF. The rearrangement uses TRBV25-1 and TRBJ1-3, with a tentative D call TRBD1 (6 bases). The V and J ends lost 4 bases and 4 bases respectively, with 14 bases between them. The length of the CDR3 is 15 residues. The germline V gene encodes CDR1 MGHDK and CDR2 SYGVNS.

This clone has more than one count but fewer than ten. The V gene is TRBV2, the J gene TRBJ1-1, with D possibly matching TRBD1 (6 bases). Trimming removed 5 bases from V and 3 bases from J, with 13 bases in between. Germline CDR1 is SNHLY and CDR2 is FYNNEI. The CDR3 has 14 amino acids. For the CDR3, the DNA is TGTGCCAGCAGTAATACAGGGAGGGACACTGAAGCTTTCTTT. Protein product: CASSNTGRDTEAFF.

The J gene is TRBJ1-2, the V gene TRBV2; D gene uncertain. In germline, CDR1 is SNHLY, CDR2 FYNNEI. CDR3 length: 12 amino acids. V shed 4 bases and J shed 6 bases, with 9 bases lying between them. CDR3 nucleotides: TGTGCCAGCAGTGCCAGTCATGATGGCTACACCTTC. Translated, it gives CASSASHDGYTF.

V and J are TRBV28 and TRBJ1-2; TRBD1 matches at 9 bases. V trimming: 6 bases; J trimming: 8 bases; junction bases outside the gene matches: 13. The CDR3 contains 15 residues. Germline V gene lookup returns CDR1 MDHEN and CDR2 SYDVKM. The CDR3 protein is CASSRTGTGRRGYTF. CDR3 bases: TGTGCCAGCAGCCGGACCGGGACAGGGAGGCGCGGCTACACCTTC.

Note on this clone: This likely traces to a read error, being one base from a far larger clone. Distinct nucleotide sequences in the sample also encode this CDR3. The chain combines TRBV7-6 with TRBJ2-2; D is unresolved. The germline gives CDR1 SGHVS, CDR2 FNYEAQ. CDR3 length equals 11 residues. Trimming stripped 6 bases from V and 8 bases from J, with 7 bases between. The CDR3 coding sequence is TGTGCCAGCAGTGTTCAGGGGGAGCTGTTTTTT. Translation gives CASSVQGELFF.

The V and J genes are TRBV27 and TRBJ2-1; possibly TRBD2 for D (5 bases). V lost 5 bases to trimming and J lost 0 bases, with 11 bases between them. CDR3 length equals 15 residues. CDR1 is MNHEY and CDR2 is SMNVEV in the germline V gene (reference sequence). CDR3 protein: CASSKRADSYNEQFF. For the CDR3, the DNA is TGTGCCAGCAGTAAACGAGCGGACTCCTACAATGAGCAGTTCTTC.

This clone was detected a few times. In the same sample, other DNA sequences code for this CDR3. This chain uses TRBV11-3 with TRBJ2-5; 7 bases are a match to TRBD1. Per germline, CDR1 SGHNT and CDR2 YENEEA. After removal of 5 bases from V and 7 bases from J, the junction contained 10 bases not matched to a gene. This CDR3 region has 14 residues. The CDR3 sequence is CASSPGTAEGTQYF. Here the CDR3 DNA reads TGTGCCAGCAGCCCCGGGACAGCTGAGGGGACCCAGTACTTC.

This chain joins TRBV9 and TRBJ2-5; 10 nucleotides match TRBD1. This CDR3 has 17 amino acids. Germline CDR1 is SGDLS and CDR2 is YYNGEE. Losses at the gene ends were 3 bases for V and 5 bases for J; bases not matched to a gene: 13. This chain's CDR3 is CASSGRDRGLIGETQYF. The CDR3 region has the DNA TGTGCCAGCAGCGGCCGGGACAGGGGCCTGATTGGCGAGACCCAGTACTTC.

As concerns this clone: Being one base from a much bigger clone, this may be a read error. The V call is TRBV2, the J call TRBJ2-1, with 8 bases fitting TRBD2. The CDR3 runs 13 residues. CDR1 is SNHLY and CDR2 is FYNNEI in the germline V gene. J was trimmed by 3 bases and V by 8 bases; bases with no gene match: 3. Here the CDR3 reads CASGGTSYNEQFF. For the CDR3, the DNA is TGTGCCAGCGGGGGGACTAGCTACAATGAGCAGTTCTTC.